The 17 T cell receptor beta chains listed next were all sequenced from one sample in a study of shared clonotypes between healthy human individuals. TCRdb's copy holds only in-frame clones and misses some; the assay was immunoSEQ multiplex PCR. The top ten hold around 2% of the sample, which has hundreds of thousands of clones, more than 70% seen once. The specimen sequenced was memory CD4+ T cells sorted from blood. Described subset: CD45RA-negative fraction. Receptors originate from a woman in her 30s in good health.

V usage is TRBV7-3 and J usage is TRBJ2-7, with 10 positions matching TRBD1. The germline V gene encodes CDR1 SGHTA and CDR2 FQGTGA. The CDR3 loop spans 13 amino acids. Trimming removed 6 bases from V and 6 bases from J; junction bases left unmatched: 5. As DNA, the CDR3 is TGTGCCAGCAGGGGGACAGGGGATCGCGAGCAGTACTTC. Residues: CASRGTGDREQYF.

The chain has TRBV28 and TRBJ2-7; D may correspond to TRBD1 or TRBD2 (5 bases each). The germline V gene has CDR1 MDHEN and CDR2 SYDVKM. Trimming pared 3 bases from V and 5 bases from J, leaving 17 bases between. The CDR3 sequence is 15 residues long. The CDR3: CASSFGGGVQDEQYF. The CDR3 DNA sequence: TGTGCCAGCAGTTTTGGGGGTGGTGTGCAGGACGAGCAGTACTTC.

The V gene is TRBV28, the J gene TRBJ1-5, with 10 bases fitting TRBD1. The CDR3 extends over 18 amino acids. J was trimmed by 3 bases and V by 5 bases; bases with no gene match: 13. CDR1 is MDHEN and CDR2 is SYDVKM in the germline V gene. The CDR3 sequence: CASSLWGPTGGSNQPQHF. The DNA of the CDR3 is TGTGCCAGCAGTCTTTGGGGTCCGACAGGGGGCTCCAATCAGCCCCAGCATTTT.

V gene TRBV29-1 combines with J gene TRBJ2-1; TRBD2 matches 9 bases. The germline CDR1 and CDR2 sequences are SQVTM and ANQGSEA. The CDR3 length is 16 residues. The V and J ends lost 6 bases and 0 bases, in that order; junction bases with no gene match: 9. Here the CDR3 reads CSVRMAGGPSYNEQFF. CDR3 sequence (DNA): TGCAGCGTACGAATGGCGGGAGGGCCCTCCTACAATGAGCAGTTCTTC.

The chain recombines TRBV7-9 with TRBJ2-1; either TRBD1 or TRBD2 may supply D (5 bases each). CDR1 and CDR2 from the germline V gene are SEHNR and FQNEAQ (reference sequence). V was cut by 1 base and J by 1 base, with 8 bases left in between. CDR3 length: 15 amino acids. The CDR3 DNA reads as TGTGCCAGCAGCTTAGGAGGGGAGTCCTACAATGAGCAGTTCTTC. Encoded protein: CASSLGGESYNEQFF.

The rearrangement joins TRBV10-3 to TRBJ2-7, with unresolved D. CDR1 ENHRY and CDR2 SYGVKD come from the germline V gene. CDR3 length: 11 residues. V was trimmed by 10 bases and J by 3 bases, leaving 10 bases between them. The CDR3 here is CATEENYEQYF. CDR3 in DNA: TGTGCCACCGAAGAAAACTACGAGCAGTACTTC.

The J gene is TRBJ2-2, the V gene TRBV28; D is uncertain. Trimming stripped 7 bases from V and 3 bases from J, with 18 bases between. The CDR3 totals 16 residues. Germline CDR1 reads MDHEN; CDR2 reads SYDVKM. The CDR3 sequence: CASTQPRVVHTGELFF. CDR3 nucleotide sequence: TGTGCCAGCACCCAGCCAAGGGTTGTTCACACCGGGGAGCTGTTTTTT.

The chain joins TRBV14 to TRBJ2-7; 11 bases are shared with TRBD2. The CDR3 length is 15 residues. V shed 2 bases and J 2 bases; nucleotides not matched to a gene: 2. Germline CDR1 and CDR2: SGHDN and FVKESK. The CDR3 DNA follows: TGTGCCAGCAGCCAAATTAGCGGGAGGGCCTACGAGCAGTACTTC. It encodes CASSQISGRAYEQYF.

The V call is TRBV11-3, the J call TRBJ2-7; D gene ambiguous. Germline V gives CDR1 SGHNT, CDR2 YENEEA. The CDR3 has 13 amino acids. Trimming stripped 3 bases from V and 3 bases from J, with 9 bases between. CDR3 sequence reads: CASSLALSYEQYF. The CDR3 DNA reads TGTGCCAGCAGCTTGGCACTTAGCTACGAGCAGTACTTC.

The chain employs TRBV12-5 and TRBJ2-1; D gene ambiguous. The CDR3 covers 15 residues. The germline V gene has CDR1 LGHNT and CDR2 FRNRAP. Trimming removed 2 bases from V and 3 bases from J, with 11 bases in between. DNA of the CDR3: TGTGCTAGTGGTTTGTACATCGCTGGCTACAATGAGCAGTTCTTC. Translation: CASGLYIAGYNEQFF.

This clone was seen just once. The gene calls are TRBV7-2 and TRBJ2-5, with 7 positions matching TRBD2. The CDR3 covers 14 residues. CDR1 SGHTA and CDR2 FQGNSA come from the germline V gene. The ends lost 3 bases at V and 5 bases at J; junction bases unmatched: 6. The CDR3 sequence is CASSFGGRGETQYF. The CDR3 nucleotides are TGTGCCAGCAGCTTCGGAGGGAGGGGCGAGACCCAGTACTTC.

With regard to this clone: The same CDR3 is also encoded by other DNA sequences in this sample. The rearrangement uses TRBV5-1 and TRBJ2-3, with TRBD2 identical over 7 bases. Losses at the gene ends were 0 bases for V and 4 bases for J; bases not matched to a gene: 5. The CDR3 consists of 15 residues. In germline, CDR1 is SGHRS, CDR2 YFSETQ. Here the CDR3 reads CASSLVPSGSDTQYF. The CDR3 nucleotides are TGCGCCAGCAGCTTGGTGCCTAGCGGATCAGATACGCAGTATTTT.

Comment on this clone: A read error may account for a junction end that differs from germline. The chain recombines TRBV9 with TRBJ1-5; maybe TRBD1 (5 bases). Germline V gene lookup returns CDR1 SGDLS and CDR2 YYNGEE. This CDR3 spans 16 amino acids. Written as DNA, the CDR3 is TGTGCCAGCAGCGTGAGACCCCCTCCCCCTTACGGGGACGTCGATTTT. Residues: CASSVRPPPPYGDVDF.

The CDR3 DNA reads as TGTGCCAGCGCCCCTAGAATCAGGTTCACAGATACGCAGTATTTT. Translated: CASAPRIRFTDTQYF. The chain couples TRBV6-5 to TRBJ2-3; D ambiguous. In germline, CDR1 is MNHEY, CDR2 SVGAGI. The CDR3 contains 15 residues. V shed 8 bases and J shed 2 bases, with 17 bases lying between them.

The gene calls are TRBV2 and TRBJ2-6; D gene uncertain. Looked up from germline, CDR1 is SNHLY and CDR2 is FYNNEI. CDR3 length equals 13 residues. The V and J ends lost 6 bases and 0 bases respectively, with 3 bases between them. DNA of the CDR3: TGTGCCAGCAGCTACTCTGGGGCCAACGTCCTGACTTTC. Translated: CASSYSGANVLTF. Complete variable domain (other parts from reference TRBV2 and TRBJ2-6): EPEVTQTPSHQVTQMGQEVILRCVPISNHLYFYWYRQILGQKVEFLVSFYNNEISEKSEIFDDQFSVERPDGSNFTLKIRSTKLEDSAMYFCASSYSGANVLTFGAGSRLTVL.

The count of this clone is one. The chain uses TRBV10-1 and TRBJ2-5; no clear D gene. The CDR3 has 14 residues. Germline V gene lookup returns CDR1 WNHNN and CDR2 SYGVQD (reference sequence). V was trimmed by 0 bases and J by 2 bases, leaving 7 bases between them. The CDR3 DNA sequence: TGCGCCAGCAGTGAGTCAGGAGCACAAGAGACCCAGTACTTC. It encodes CASSESGAQETQYF.

The chain uses TRBV4-2 and TRBJ2-3; D perhaps matches TRBD1 (6 bases). Germline-derived CDR1 and CDR2 are LGHNA and YNFKEQ. The CDR3 is 15 amino acids. Trimming removed 0 bases at V and 6 bases at J, with 13 bases between. The CDR3 sequence: CASSQESSQGDTQYF. The CDR3, as DNA: TGTGCCAGCAGCCAAGAGAGCTCCCAGGGGGATACGCAGTATTTT.